This entry lists 18 T cell receptor beta chains sequenced from one sample in a study of shared clonotypes between healthy human individuals. The assay was immunoSEQ multiplex PCR, and TCRdb's table has in-frame clones only and misses some. Counted here are about 490,000 clones, around 80% occurring once; the ten biggest clones make up more than 10%. Material: PBMCs. The receptors derive from a woman in her forties in good health. Some clones in this sample may be carry-over from other donors' samples.

The genes are TRBV19 and TRBJ2-3; possibly TRBD1 for D (5 bases). CDR3 length: 13 amino acids. Germline-derived CDR1 and CDR2 are LNHDA and SQIVND (reference sequence). V was shortened by 6 bases and J by 0 bases, with 7 bases between the two germline ends. The CDR3 DNA reads TGTGCCAGTAGACGACAGAGCACAGATACGCAGTATTTT. Translation gives CASRRQSTDTQYF.

The rearrangement joins TRBV28 to TRBJ1-1; a possible D gene is TRBD1 (5 bases). Deletions cut 2 bases from V and 3 bases from J, with 10 bases between. The CDR3 spans 14 residues. CDR1 and CDR2 (germline): MDHEN, SYDVKM. CDR3 in DNA: TGTGCCAGCAGTTTAGGGAGGGGCGACACTGAAGCTTTCTTT. Amino acid sequence: CASSLGRGDTEAFF.

The genes are TRBV6-5 and TRBJ1-2; the D is unclear. This CDR3 is built from 14 residues. Per germline, CDR1 MNHEY and CDR2 SVGAGI. V gave up 5 bases and J gave up 8 bases, with 18 bases separating them. The CDR3 spells CASSPRERARGYTF. In DNA, the CDR3 is TGTGCCAGCAGTCCCCGAGAGAGGGCTCGGGGCTACACCTTC.

The gene calls are TRBV11-3 and TRBJ2-2, with 8 nucleotides matching TRBD1. Germline V gene lookup returns CDR1 SGHNT and CDR2 YENEEA. This CDR3 region has 16 residues. V lost 6 bases to trimming and J lost 9 bases; unmatched junction nucleotides: 15. The CDR3 loop is CASSRLGQGAARELFF. The CDR3 region has the DNA TGTGCCAGCAGTCGGCTTGGGCAGGGGGCGGCCAGGGAGCTGTTTTTT.

The chain combines TRBV7-9 with TRBJ2-7; D is uncertain. Germline CDR1 reads SEHNR; CDR2 reads FQNEAQ (reference sequence). This CDR3 contains 11 residues. Trimming pared 4 bases from V and 7 bases from J, leaving 8 bases between. Here the CDR3 reads CASSSGPEQYF. In nucleotides, the CDR3 is TGTGCCAGCAGCTCCGGCCCTGAGCAGTACTTC.

The chain joins TRBV6-4 to TRBJ2-2; no reliable D call. The germline CDR1 and CDR2 sequences are MRHNA and SNTAGT. The germline V and J ends were trimmed by 0 bases and 5 bases, with 7 bases remaining between them. The CDR3 runs 14 residues. The CDR3 nucleotides are TGTGCCAGCAGTGACTCTCTAGAGACCGGGGAGCTGTTTTTT. Translated: CASSDSLETGELFF.

The V call is TRBV11-2, the J call TRBJ2-7; D possibly corresponds to TRBD1 (5 bases). The CDR3 extends over 15 amino acids. With 1 base removed from V and 1 base from J, the gap between germline ends came to 11 bases. CDR1 and CDR2 (germline): SGHAT, FQNNGV. The CDR3 DNA is TGTGCCAGCAGCTTAGCCCTAGACAGTTCCTACGAGCAGTACTTC. This sequence encodes CASSLALDSSYEQYF.

The chain combines TRBV11-2 with TRBJ2-7, with a possible D match to TRBD2 (6 bases). The CDR3 has 15 residues. Germline V gene lookup returns CDR1 SGHAT and CDR2 FQNNGV. The V gene lost 1 base and the J gene lost 3 bases, with 13 bases spanning the gap. The CDR3 is CASSLVRGAGYEQYF. In nucleotides, the CDR3 is TGTGCCAGCAGCTTAGTCCGCGGGGCGGGCTACGAGCAGTACTTC.

This chain connects TRBV6-5 to TRBJ1-4; D is unclear. CDR1 is MNHEY, CDR2 SVGAGI, per germline. CDR3 length: 15 amino acids. V was shortened by 2 bases and J by 2 bases, with 9 bases between the two germline ends. The CDR3 sequence is CASSYAGLTNEKLFF. Written as DNA, the CDR3 is TGTGCCAGCAGTTACGCAGGCCTGACTAATGAAAAACTGTTTTTT.

The chain is built from TRBV5-6 and TRBJ2-7; D not resolved. CDR1 and CDR2 from the germline V gene are SGHDT and YYEEEE. The germline V and J ends were trimmed by 4 bases and 4 bases, with 21 bases remaining between them. CDR3 length: 16 residues. The CDR3 is CASSPRNFSTSYEQYF. The CDR3 DNA sequence: TGTGCCAGCAGCCCGCGGAATTTTTCTACCTCTTACGAGCAGTACTTC.

The rearrangement joins TRBV28 to TRBJ2-7, with 10 bases that match TRBD2. This CDR3 contains 15 residues. V dropped 7 bases and J dropped 1; count of bases not matched to a gene: 7. Germline assignment: CDR1 MDHEN and CDR2 SYDVKM. Here the CDR3 reads CASTPSGRLSYEQYF. The CDR3 DNA is TGTGCCAGCACCCCTAGCGGGAGATTATCCTACGAGCAGTACTTC.

The V gene is TRBV7-3, the J gene TRBJ2-3; possibly TRBD1 for D (6 bases). The germline V and J ends were trimmed by 2 bases and 6 bases, with 12 bases remaining between them. Per germline, CDR1 SGHTA and CDR2 FQGTGA. This CDR3 has 14 amino acids. CDR3 DNA: TGTGCCAGCAGCTTAGCCACAGGGTCGGATACGCAGTATTTT. Translation: CASSLATGSDTQYF.

The chain recombines TRBV30 with TRBJ1-3; D unresolved. Germline CDR1 is GTSNPN and CDR2 is SVGIG (reference sequence). The V end was cut by 2 bases, the J end by 0 bases, with 5 bases between. This CDR3 is built from 13 residues. The CDR3 DNA follows: TGTGCCTGGAGTCTAAACTCTGGAAACACCATATATTTT. It is translated as CAWSLNSGNTIYF.

The chain has TRBV10-2 and TRBJ2-3; 8 bases are a match to TRBD2. The CDR3 runs 15 residues. Per germline, CDR1 WSHSY and CDR2 SAAADI. Trimming at V came to 2 bases and at J to 4 bases, leaving 5 bases not matched to a gene. CDR3 sequence reads: CASSEGGSGADTQYF. In DNA form, the CDR3 reads TGCGCCAGCAGTGAGGGCGGTAGCGGGGCAGATACGCAGTATTTT.

The chain is built from TRBV6-5 and TRBJ2-2, with 7 positions matching TRBD2. The CDR3 sequence is 15 residues long. The V gene's germline CDR1 is MNHEY and CDR2 SVGAGI. V shed 5 bases, J shed 4 bases, and the junction held 7 bases outside the gene matches. CDR3 residues: CASSPSAGSTGELFF. CDR3 DNA sequence: TGTGCCAGCAGTCCCTCAGCGGGAAGCACCGGGGAGCTGTTTTTT.

At least ten counts were recorded for this clone. The V and J genes are TRBV11-2 and TRBJ2-1; D might be TRBD1 (6 bases). The CDR3 is 15 residues long. The germline V and J ends were trimmed by 7 bases and 8 bases, with 21 bases remaining between them. Germline assignment: CDR1 SGHAT and CDR2 FQNNGV. The CDR3 DNA sequence: TGTGCCAGCAAGACAGGACAAGCCGGAGCGGATGAGCAGTTCTTC. Translation gives CASKTGQAGADEQFF.

This rearrangement joins TRBV6-5 to TRBJ2-3, with D perhaps given as TRBD1 or TRBD2 (5 bases each). Germline V gives CDR1 MNHEY, CDR2 SVGAGI. With 5 bases removed from V and 3 bases from J, the gap between germline ends came to 15 bases. The CDR3 spans 15 residues. The CDR3 bases are TGTGCCAGCAGTCCTTGGGGAGAGGGGACAGATACGCAGTATTTT. Its translation: CASSPWGEGTDTQYF.

As DNA, the CDR3 is TGTGCCAGCAGCTTAGGATCCAGGTACACAGATACGCAGTATTTT. Its protein product is CASSLGSRYTDTQYF. The gene calls are TRBV7-3 and TRBJ2-3; D not resolved. Trimming took 2 bases from V and 2 from J, leaving 11 bases between them. This CDR3 has 15 residues. Germline values: CDR1 SGHTA, CDR2 FQGTGA.